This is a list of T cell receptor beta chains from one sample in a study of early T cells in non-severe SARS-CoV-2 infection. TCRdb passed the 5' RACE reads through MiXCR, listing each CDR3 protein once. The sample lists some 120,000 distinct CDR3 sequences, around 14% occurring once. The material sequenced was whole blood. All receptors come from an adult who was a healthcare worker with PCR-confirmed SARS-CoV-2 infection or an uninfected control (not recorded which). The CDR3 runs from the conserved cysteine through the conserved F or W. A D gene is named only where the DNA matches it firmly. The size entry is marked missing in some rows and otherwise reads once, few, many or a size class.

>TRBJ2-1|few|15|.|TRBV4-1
TGCGCCAGCAGCCAAGATCTAGGGCATTACAATGAGCAGTTCTTC
CASSQDLGHYNEQFF
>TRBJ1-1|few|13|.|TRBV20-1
TGCAGTGCTAGAGTAGCGTTTGGCACTGAAGCTTTCTTT
CSARVAFGTEAFF
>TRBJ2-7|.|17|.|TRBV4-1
TGCGCCAGCAGTCCCGCCGGGCGGGGCCCTCGCTCCTACGAGCAGTACTTC
CASSPAGRGPRSYEQYF
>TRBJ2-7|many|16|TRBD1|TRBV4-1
TGCGCCAGCAGCCAAGGACAGGGGCGCAGCTCCTACGAGCAGTACTTC
CASSQGQGRSSYEQYF
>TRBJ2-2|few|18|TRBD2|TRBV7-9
TGTGCCAGCAGCCCGAGAGGACTAGCGGTCGCGAACACCGGGGAGCTGTTTTTT
CASSPRGLAVANTGELFF
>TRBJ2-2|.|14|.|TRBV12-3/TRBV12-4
TGTGCCAGCAATTCAGGGACGAACACCGGGGAGCTGTTTTTT
CASNSGTNTGELFF
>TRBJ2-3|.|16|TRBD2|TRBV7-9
TGTGCCAGCAGCCCCTCCAGCGGGGGGAGCACAGATACGCAGTATTTT
CASSPSSGGSTDTQYF
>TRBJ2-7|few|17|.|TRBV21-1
TGTGCCAGCAGCAAAGGGAACGCCTCGGCGAAAAATTACGAGCAGTACTTC
CASSKGNASAKNYEQYF
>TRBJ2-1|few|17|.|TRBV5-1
TGCGCCAGCAGCTTGACATCTCGATTAGGTGCCCACAATGAGCAGTTCTTC
CASSLTSRLGAHNEQFF
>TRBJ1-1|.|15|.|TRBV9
TGTGCCAGCAGCGTAGACGGGGGCACCAACACTGAAGCTTTCTTT
CASSVDGGTNTEAFF
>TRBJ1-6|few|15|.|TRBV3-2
TGTGCCAGCAGCCAAGGGCAGAGATCCAATTCACCCCTCCACTTT
CASSQGQRSNSPLHF
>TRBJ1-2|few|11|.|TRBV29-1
TGCAGCGTTGTAGAGGGCTATGGCTACACCTTC
CSVVEGYGYTF
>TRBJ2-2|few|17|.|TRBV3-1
TGTGCCAGCAGCCCCACGGGATTGAGGGAGAACACCGGGGAGCTGTTTTTT
CASSPTGLRENTGELFF
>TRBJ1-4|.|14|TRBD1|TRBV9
TGTGCCAGCAGCAGAGAAGGGACAGGGGCGAAACTGTTTTTT
CASSREGTGAKLFF
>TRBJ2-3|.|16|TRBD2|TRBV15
TGTGCCACCAGCAGTAGACTAGCGGGGGGCACAGATACGCAGTATTTT
CATSSRLAGGTDTQYF
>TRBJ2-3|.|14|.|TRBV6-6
TGTGCCAGCAGTGACACAGGGAGGACAGATACGCAGTATTTT
CASSDTGRTDTQYF
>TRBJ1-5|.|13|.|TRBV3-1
TGTGCCAGCAGCCATGGTAGGGACCAGCCCCAGCATTTT
CASSHGRDQPQHF
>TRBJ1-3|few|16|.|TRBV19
TGTGCCAGTAGTATTCGGTTCCTCGTCTCTGGAAACACCATATATTTT
CASSIRFLVSGNTIYF
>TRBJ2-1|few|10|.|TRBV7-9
TGTGCCAGCAGCTCTAATGAGCAGTTCTTC
CASSSNEQFF
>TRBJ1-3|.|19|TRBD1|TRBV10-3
TGTGCCATCAGTGACCCCACTCGACAGGGGGCCCCTTCTGAAAACACCATATATTTT
CAISDPTRQGAPSENTIYF
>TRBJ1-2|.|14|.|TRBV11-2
TGTGCCAGCAGCCTCACCCAGTCTAACTATGGCTACACCTTC
CASSLTQSNYGYTF
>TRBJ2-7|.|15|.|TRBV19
TGTGCCATCTGGCCGGGCCGGGGCGGCTCCTACGAGCAGTACTTC
CAIWPGRGGSYEQYF
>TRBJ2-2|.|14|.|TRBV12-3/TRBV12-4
TGTGCCAGCAGTCCCTATGAAAACACCGGGGAGCTGTTTTTT
CASSPYENTGELFF
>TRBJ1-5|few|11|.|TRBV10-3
TGTGCCATCATCGGGGATCAGCCCCAGCATTTT
CAIIGDQPQHF
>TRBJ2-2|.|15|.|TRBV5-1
TGCGCCAGCAGTCCTCCGGGATCGAACACCGGGGAGCTGTTTTTT
CASSPPGSNTGELFF
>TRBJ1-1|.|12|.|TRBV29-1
TGCAGCGTTGACGCAGGAACCGCCCCTCCTTTCTTT
CSVDAGTAPPFF
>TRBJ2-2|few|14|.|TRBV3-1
TGTGCCAGCAGCCAAGAGTGGAACACCGGGGAGCTGTTTTTT
CASSQEWNTGELFF
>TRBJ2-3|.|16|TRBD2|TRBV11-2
TGTGCCAGCAGTCAGCGGGGGACTTCGAGAACAGATACGCAGTATTTT
CASSQRGTSRTDTQYF
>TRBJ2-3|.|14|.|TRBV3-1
TGTGCCAGCAGCCAAGCGACAGCCGGCTGGCCGCAGTATTTT
CASSQATAGWPQYF
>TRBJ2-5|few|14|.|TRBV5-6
TGTGCCAGCAGCCTGGGGTTGTACCAAGAGACCCAGTACTTC
CASSLGLYQETQYF
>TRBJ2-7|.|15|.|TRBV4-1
TGCGCCAGCAGCCAAAGTGGGCTAGCGAGGGACGAGCAGTACTTC
CASSQSGLARDEQYF
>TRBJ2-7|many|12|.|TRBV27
TGTGCCAGCAGACGGATTGGGTCCGAGCAGTACTTC
CASRRIGSEQYF
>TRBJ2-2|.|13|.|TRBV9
TGTGCCAGCAGCGTAGTTACAACCGGGGAGCTGTTTTTT
CASSVVTTGELFF